This TCR beta chain was retrieved from a study of cytomegalovirus exposure and HLA in healthy donors. Overall study results and limits: Owing to their indistinguishability, certain V segments, notably TRBV6-2 and TRBV6-3, were excluded. V- and J-gene trimming of TCR beta was linked (in a later analysis) to a missense DCLRE1C variant.

Regarding this clone: Its specificity is unknown.

Both 60 Vbeta primers and 13 Jbeta primers went into the PCR. The table came from immunoSEQ multiplex PCR; TCRdb's copy has only in-frame clones and leaves some out. The sample shows approximately 100,000 clones, less than 80% of them seen only once. V lost 4 bases and J lost 6, with 7 bases in between. The germline V gene has CDR1 SGDLS and CDR2 YYNGEE. This CDR3 comprises 12 residues. V gene TRBV9 combines with J gene TRBJ2-2, with D hard to call. Material: PBMCs. This sequence originates from a woman aged 35 to 49 in good health and CMV-seropositive. The CDR3 protein is CASSPNAGELFF. The CDR3 region has the DNA TGTGCCAGCAGCCCAAATGCCGGGGAGCTGTTTTTT.